The 32 T cell receptor beta chains below were found in one sample sequenced in a study of radiation and T cells in renal cell carcinoma. Time point indicated: baseline pretreatment blood. The treatment is: 15 Gy SBRT to primary tumor, nephrectomy 4 weeks later. Only in-frame clones appear in the TCRdb table, and some are missing; sequencing was by immunoSEQ multiplex PCR. The data show approximately 110,000 clones, roughly four fifths seen once. The sequenced sample was blood, obtained from a patient whose treatment included radiotherapy and nephrectomy. These receptors came from a woman aged 60 to 75 with renal cell carcinoma.

The V and J genes are TRBV27 and TRBJ2-7; 7 bases match TRBD1. Trimming took 3 bases from V and 2 from J; bases not matched to a gene: 10. The length of the CDR3 is 16 residues. Germline V gene lookup returns CDR1 MNHEY and CDR2 SMNVEV (reference sequence). This CDR3 reads CASSFTGQAKPYEQYF. In DNA form, the CDR3 reads TGTGCCAGCAGTTTTACCGGACAGGCCAAACCCTACGAGCAGTACTTC.

This chain uses TRBV10-3 with TRBJ2-7; 7 bases agree with TRBD1. V lost 6 bases and J lost 7; bases outside the gene matches: 12. This CDR3 is 14 amino acids long. Germline lookup yields CDR1 ENHRY and CDR2 SYGVKD. The CDR3 region has the DNA TGTGCCATCAGGACAGGGTCCAACCCTCGGGAGCAGTACTTC. Protein sequence: CAIRTGSNPREQYF.

V gene TRBV2 combines with J gene TRBJ1-1; possible D gene TRBD1, 6 bases. CDR1 is SNHLY and CDR2 is FYNNEI in the germline V gene. The germline V and J ends were trimmed by 4 bases and 0 bases, with 12 bases remaining between them. The CDR3 spans 15 residues. This CDR3 reads CASSGVRGLNTEAFF. The DNA for the CDR3 is TGTGCCAGCAGTGGGGTGCGGGGGCTGAACACTGAAGCTTTCTTT.

This chain links TRBV5-4 with TRBJ2-2, with 7 bases fitting TRBD2. With V trimmed by 4 bases and J by 6 bases, 15 bases remained unmatched. CDR3 length: 17 residues. Germline lookup yields CDR1 SGHNT and CDR2 YYREEE (reference sequence). CDR3 nucleotide sequence: TGTGCCAGCAGCCAAGGGGAGGGGCAGGGTCTTCCCGGGGAGCTGTTTTTT. Protein sequence: CASSQGEGQGLPGELFF.

Points on this clone: Relative to the germline gene, one junction end is altered; a read error may explain this. The rearrangement uses TRBV5-1 and TRBJ1-2; D is unresolved. The germline gives CDR1 SGHRS, CDR2 YFSETQ. The CDR3 sequence is 13 residues long. CDR3 amino acids: CASSLGIYYGYTF. Here the CDR3 DNA reads TGCGCCAGCAGTTTGGGGATTTACTATGGCTACACCTTC.

The genes are TRBV7-2 and TRBJ1-2; tentative D call: TRBD1 (5 bases). Germline CDR1 and CDR2: SGHTA and FQGNSA. The V gene lost 2 bases and the J gene lost 2 bases, with 9 bases spanning the gap. The CDR3 covers 14 residues. The CDR3, as DNA: TGTGCCAGCAGCTTATCACAGGCAAACTATGGCTACACCTTC. Encoded protein: CASSLSQANYGYTF.

The chain is built from TRBV19 and TRBJ2-7; 8 bases map to TRBD1. The ends lost 7 bases at V and 1 base at J; junction bases unmatched: 9. CDR1 is LNHDA and CDR2 is SQIVND in the germline V gene (reference sequence). CDR3 length: 15 residues. Here the CDR3 reads CASTQGTGLSYEQYF. CDR3 bases: TGTGCCAGTACCCAAGGGACAGGTCTTTCCTACGAGCAGTACTTC.

The rearrangement uses TRBV5-1 and TRBJ2-5; D might be TRBD2 (6 bases). Germline V CDR1 and CDR2: SGHRS, YFSETQ. The CDR3 length is 15 residues. V was clipped by 0 bases and J by 4 bases, with 13 bases between them. CDR3 loop: CASSLGSGTAETQYF. The CDR3 DNA sequence: TGCGCCAGCAGCTTGGGGTCTGGGACTGCAGAGACCCAGTACTTC.

The J gene is TRBJ1-1, the V gene TRBV5-1, with 8 positions matching TRBD1. Germline V gene sequence: CDR1 SGHRS, CDR2 YFSETQ. The CDR3 runs 16 residues. V gave up 4 bases and J gave up 5 bases; unmatched junction bases: 13. CDR3 in amino acids: CASSGSRQGRITEAFF. The CDR3 coding sequence is TGCGCCAGCAGCGGATCCCGACAGGGGAGAATAACTGAAGCTTTCTTT.

Turning to this clone: This sample includes further DNA sequences coding for the same CDR3. V gene TRBV28 combines with J gene TRBJ1-2; 9 bases fit TRBD1. The germline V gene has CDR1 MDHEN and CDR2 SYDVKM. V lost 6 bases, J lost 5 bases, and 7 bases stayed unmatched. This CDR3 region has 14 residues. CDR3 sequence (DNA): TGTGCCAGCAGCTTAGGACAGGGGTCATATGGCTACACCTTC. This encodes CASSLGQGSYGYTF.

The chain recombines TRBV6-1 with TRBJ1-5; TRBD1 is a possible D gene (6 bases). With 5 bases removed from V and 7 bases from J, the gap between germline ends came to 9 bases. This CDR3 has 12 amino acids. From germline, CDR1 is MNHNS and CDR2 SASEGT. CDR3 in DNA: TGTGCCAGCAGTCACAGGGTGCAGCCCCAGCATTTT. Protein sequence: CASSHRVQPQHF.

This clone was seen just once. J is TRBJ1-1 and V is TRBV9; no firm D call. The CDR3 runs 14 residues. CDR1 and CDR2 from the germline V gene are SGDLS and YYNGEE. Trimming cost V 4 bases and J 3 bases, with 13 bases left between them. The CDR3 reads CASSPGNHDTEAFF. The CDR3 region has the DNA TGTGCCAGCAGCCCCGGCAACCATGACACTGAAGCTTTCTTT. The complete variable domain, with remaining parts taken from reference TRBV9 and TRBJ1-1, reads DSGVTQTPKHLITATGQRVTLRCSPRSGDLSVYWYQQSLDQGLQFLIQYYNGEERAKGNILERFSAQQFPDLHSELNLSSLELGDSALYFCASSPGNHDTEAFFGQGTRLTVV.

There are a few counts of this clone. The chain uses TRBV6-5 and TRBJ1-1; D is ambiguous. CDR3 length: 13 amino acids. V lost 1 base to trimming and J lost 4 bases, with 7 bases between them. Germline V gene lookup returns CDR1 MNHEY and CDR2 SVGAGI. The CDR3 here is CASSYWESTEAFF. The CDR3 region has the DNA TGTGCCAGCAGTTACTGGGAAAGCACTGAAGCTTTCTTT.

The J gene is TRBJ2-3, the V gene TRBV5-4; 9 bases align to TRBD1. Trimming cost V 4 bases and J 6 bases; bases outside gene matches: 9. In germline, CDR1 is SGHNT, CDR2 YYREEE (reference sequence). The CDR3 is 15 amino acids. The CDR3 loop reads CASSPRTGEVDTQYF. In nucleotides, the CDR3 is TGTGCCAGCAGCCCCAGGACAGGGGAGGTGGATACGCAGTATTTT. Looking up the rest from reference TRBV5-4 and TRBJ2-3 gives the full variable domain: ETGVTQSPTHLIKTRGQQVTLRCSSQSGHNTVSWYQQALGQGPQFIFQYYREEENGRGNFPPRFSGLQFPNYSSELNVNALELDDSALYLCASSPRTGEVDTQYFGPGTRLTVL.

This rearrangement joins TRBV27 to TRBJ2-7; D perhaps matches TRBD1 (6 bases). The germline V gene encodes CDR1 MNHEY and CDR2 SMNVEV (reference sequence). The CDR3 is 14 amino acids. V was trimmed by 0 bases and J by 2 bases, leaving 8 bases between them. The CDR3 sequence is CASSLSSGAYEQYF. As DNA, the CDR3 is TGTGCCAGCAGTTTATCGTCAGGGGCCTACGAGCAGTACTTC.

The chain links TRBV7-9 to TRBJ2-5; TRBD2 is a possible D gene (6 bases). This CDR3 has 14 amino acids. The V gene's germline CDR1 is SEHNR and CDR2 FQNEAQ (reference sequence). V dropped 6 bases and J dropped 2 bases, with 13 bases sitting between them. The CDR3 DNA reads as TGTGCCAGCAGGCGTCGGGGGATACAAGAGACCCAGTACTTC. Its protein product is CASRRRGIQETQYF.

This clone appeared a single time. The chain couples TRBV5-4 to TRBJ1-1; D not certain. The CDR3 is 15 residues long. With 5 bases removed from V and 8 bases from J, the gap between germline ends came to 22 bases. Germline loops: CDR1 SGHNT, CDR2 YYREEE (reference sequence). In DNA, the CDR3 is TGTGCCAGCAGAAAGGAGGGCAGTCCGGTCAGGGAAGCTTTCTTT. Encoded protein: CASRKEGSPVREAFF.

This chain links TRBV6-1 with TRBJ2-3, with D tentatively TRBD1 (5 bases). Germline CDR1 MNHNS, CDR2 SASEGT. This CDR3 has 15 amino acids. Trimming took 1 base from V and 2 from J, leaving 10 bases between them. CDR3 bases: TGTGCCAGCAGTGAAGTTCAGGGCTACACAGATACGCAGTATTTT. Its protein product is CASSEVQGYTDTQYF.

This clone was counted only a few times. This chain joins TRBV7-9 and TRBJ2-6; no firm D call. V dropped 1 base and J dropped 4 bases, with 5 bases sitting between them. The CDR3 has 14 amino acids. Germline CDR1 SEHNR, CDR2 FQNEAQ (reference sequence). The CDR3 spells CASSLVDGANVLTF. The CDR3 region has the DNA TGTGCCAGCAGCTTAGTTGACGGGGCCAACGTCCTGACTTTC.

The CDR3 here is CASSPTPIAKNIQYF. CDR3 nucleotides: TGTGCCAGCAGCCCGACCCCGATAGCCAAAAACATTCAGTACTTC. V usage is TRBV5-6 and J usage is TRBJ2-4, with no clear D. Trimming shortened V by 4 bases and J by 0 bases, and 11 bases separated the two germline ends. CDR1 and CDR2 (germline): SGHDT, YYEEEE. The CDR3 has 15 amino acids. The full variable domain, with the rest looked up from reference TRBV5-6 and TRBJ2-4, is DAGVTQSPTHLIKTRGQQVTLRCSPKSGHDTVSWYQQALGQGPQFIFQYYEEEERQRGNFPDRFSGHQFPNYSSELNVNALLLGDSALYLCASSPTPIAKNIQYFGAGTRLSVL.

The rearrangement joins TRBV13 to TRBJ2-7, with 10 bases fitting TRBD1. The CDR3 loop spans 15 amino acids. J lost 5 bases, V lost 5 bases, and 9 bases had no gene match. Germline-derived CDR1 and CDR2 are PRHDT and FYEKMQ (reference sequence). CDR3 loop: CASSRTGQGINEQYF. CDR3 sequence (DNA): TGTGCCAGCAGCCGCACGGGACAGGGGATCAACGAGCAGTACTTC.

This chain links TRBV2 with TRBJ2-7; weak D call: TRBD1 (6 bases). Germline V gives CDR1 SNHLY, CDR2 FYNNEI. The CDR3 totals 13 residues. V lost 7 bases and J 6 bases, leaving 16 bases between the germline ends. The CDR3 sequence is CASIPGHALEQYF. DNA for the CDR3: TGTGCCAGCATACCGGGACACGCGCTCGAGCAGTACTTC.

The chain couples TRBV4-2 to TRBJ2-7; D possibly corresponds to TRBD2 (5 bases). The V and J ends lost 5 bases and 2 bases respectively, with 16 bases between them. This CDR3 has 15 residues. In germline, CDR1 is LGHNA, CDR2 YNFKEQ. The DNA of the CDR3 is TGTGCCAGCAGCTTGGCCTCGGGATTAACCTACGAGCAGTACTTC. It translates to CASSLASGLTYEQYF.

The J gene is TRBJ2-7, the V gene TRBV2, with unresolved D. Per germline, CDR1 SNHLY and CDR2 FYNNEI. Between the trimmed V and J ends, which lost 4 bases and 3 bases, there was a span of 16 bases. The CDR3 extends over 15 amino acids. DNA of the CDR3: TGTGCCAGCAGTGTATGGTCTAGTGATAACTACGAGCAGTACTTC. It codes for CASSVWSSDNYEQYF.

The genes are TRBV5-4 and TRBJ1-3; 7 bases agree with TRBD1. The V segment lost 5 bases and the J segment 0 bases; nucleotides outside the gene matches: 5. Germline CDR1 is SGHNT and CDR2 is YYREEE (reference sequence). This CDR3 has 15 residues. The DNA of the CDR3 is TGTGCCAGCAGTCCCGGGACAGACTCTGGAAACACCATATATTTT. This sequence encodes CASSPGTDSGNTIYF.

The V gene is TRBV5-4, the J gene TRBJ1-2; D is undetermined. The CDR3 sequence is 17 residues long. CDR1 SGHNT and CDR2 YYREEE come from the germline V gene (reference sequence). V lost 4 bases and J lost 6, with 25 bases in between. CDR3 bases: TGTGCCAGCAGCCCACATGCTGATGGGATGGGGATGGATGGCTACACCTTC. Its protein is CASSPHADGMGMDGYTF. Full variable domain (outside the CDR3, taken from reference TRBV5-4 and TRBJ1-2): ETGVTQSPTHLIKTRGQQVTLRCSSQSGHNTVSWYQQALGQGPQFIFQYYREEENGRGNFPPRFSGLQFPNYSSELNVNALELDDSALYLCASSPHADGMGMDGYTFGSGTRLTVV.

The chain links TRBV11-1 to TRBJ2-5, with 7 nucleotides matching TRBD1. The germline gives CDR1 SGHAT, CDR2 FQDESV (reference sequence). This CDR3 spans 15 amino acids. After removal of 1 base from V and 2 bases from J, the junction contained 4 bases not matched to a gene. DNA of the CDR3: TGTGCCAGCAGCTTAGAACAGGGGCGGCAAGAGACCCAGTACTTC. Translated: CASSLEQGRQETQYF.

This clone showed up just once. This chain joins TRBV7-9 and TRBJ1-4; 7 bases match TRBD1. The CDR3 is made up of 15 amino acids. The germline V gene encodes CDR1 SEHNR and CDR2 FQNEAQ (reference sequence). J was trimmed by 0 bases and V by 5 bases; bases with no gene match: 3. CDR3 sequence (DNA): TGTGCCAGCAGCCGACAGGGCTCAACTAATGAAAAACTGTTTTTT. It yields the protein CASSRQGSTNEKLFF.

J is TRBJ2-2 and V is TRBV10-2, with 12 bases identical to TRBD2. CDR1 and CDR2 (germline): WSHSY, SAAADI. Trimming took 6 bases from V and 2 from J; bases not matched to a gene: 7. This CDR3 spans 17 amino acids. The CDR3 DNA is TGCGCCAGCAGCTGGACTAGCGGGGAAATCAACACCGGGGAGCTGTTTTTT. It codes for CASSWTSGEINTGELFF.

The chain carries TRBV4-1 and TRBJ1-2; 9 bases map to TRBD1. Trimming removed 5 bases from V and 4 bases from J; junction bases left unmatched: 17. From germline, CDR1 is MGHRA and CDR2 YSYEKL. The CDR3 runs to 18 residues. The CDR3 DNA follows: TGCGCCAGCAGCTACCAGACTTCAGACAGGGGGAGGTTCTATGGCTACACCTTC. Its translation: CASSYQTSDRGRFYGYTF.

The J gene is TRBJ1-2, the V gene TRBV19, with D possibly being TRBD1 (5 bases). CDR1 and CDR2 (germline): LNHDA, SQIVND (reference sequence). This CDR3 comprises 15 residues. The V gene lost 3 bases and the J gene lost 0 bases, with 11 bases spanning the gap. CDR3 bases: TGTGCCAGTAGTATGGAGACAGTTTCTAACTATGGCTACACCTTC. Translation: CASSMETVSNYGYTF.

This clone is medium-sized. This specimen includes other DNA sequences encoding the same CDR3. The V call is TRBV6-1, the J call TRBJ1-1; D gene uncertain. The germline V and J ends were trimmed by 4 bases and 5 bases, with 8 bases remaining between them. There are 12 residues in the CDR3. CDR1 and CDR2 from the germline V gene are MNHNS and SASEGT. DNA of the CDR3: TGTGCCAGCAGTGTTTCGGAAACTGAAGCTTTCTTT. It is translated as CASSVSETEAFF.